This is a list of T cell receptor beta chains from one sample in a study of cytomegalovirus exposure and HLA in healthy donors. Repertoires were generated with immunoSEQ multiplex PCR, while TCRdb's copy carries only in-frame clones and drops some. The profile shows more than 70,000 clones, 65% to 80% of them singletons. Material: PBMCs. These receptors came from a man aged 35 to 55 in good health and CMV-seronegative. CDR3s include the opening cysteine and the closing phenylalanine or tryptophan. D genes are given only for firm matches. Not every row has a clone size; where given, it reads once, few, many or a size class.

d_call,v_call,clone_size,j_call,cdr3_nt,cdr3_aa
.,TRBV7-2,once,TRBJ1-2,TGTGCCAGCAGCTTAAGAGCCGGGGATGGCTACACCTTC,CASSLRAGDGYTF
.,TRBV10-3,.,TRBJ1-3,TGTGCCATCAGGCCCCCAGGGTCTGGAAACACCATATATTTT,CAIRPPGSGNTIYF
.,TRBV7-3,once,TRBJ1-1,TGTGCCAGCAGCCTAAGCTCGGCAGGGCCCACTGAAGCTTTCTTT,CASSLSSAGPTEAFF
TRBD2,TRBV13,.,TRBJ2-7,TGTGCCAGCAGCACCGCTCCGGGACTAGCGTCATTC,CASSTAPGLASF
TRBD2,TRBV6-1,.,TRBJ2-7,TGTGCCAGCAGTGAACCCGGGGGGGCCTCCTACGAGCAGTACTTC,CASSEPGGASYEQYF
.,TRBV6-4,.,TRBJ1-6,TGTGCCAGCAGTCCTGACCCCACAGGCGGCTCACCCCTCCACTTT,CASSPDPTGGSPLHF
TRBD2,TRBV7-7,.,TRBJ2-1,TGTGCCAGCAGCACCCAAGCGGGGGGGACGAGTGAGCAGTTCTTC,CASSTQAGGTSEQFF
.,TRBV27,.,TRBJ1-6,TGTGCCAGCAGTTTATTTGCAGGGTATAATTCACCCCTCCACTTT,CASSLFAGYNSPLHF
TRBD1,TRBV7-6,.,TRBJ2-7,TGTGCCAGCAGTGGGGACAGGGTTACCGAGCAGTACTTC,CASSGDRVTEQYF
.,TRBV5-1,.,TRBJ2-3,TGCGCCAGCAGCTTGGACGGGGGAGCCATCACAGATACGCAGTATTTT,CASSLDGGAITDTQYF
.,TRBV29-1,.,TRBJ2-5,TGCAGCGTTCAGACTAGTGGGTCGTACCAAGAGACCCAGTACTTC,CSVQTSGSYQETQYF
TRBD1,TRBV6-5,.,TRBJ1-2,TGTGCCAGCAGCCCCCGGGACAGGGCTATCTACACCTTC,CASSPRDRAIYTF
TRBD1,TRBV6-5,.,TRBJ1-2,TGTGCCAGCAGTTCCCATCAGGGACAGGGTAGCTATGGCTACACCTTC,CASSSHQGQGSYGYTF
.,TRBV2,.,TRBJ1-1,TGTGCCAGCATCAGACAGGACGCTTTCTTT,CASIRQDAFF
.,TRBV6-5,few,TRBJ1-2,TGTGCCAGCAGTCCGGGCTATGGCTACACCTTC,CASSPGYGYTF
.,TRBV5-1,few,TRBJ2-7,TGCGCCAGCAGCTTGGAAGACACCTTCTCCTACGAGCAGTACTTC,CASSLEDTFSYEQYF
TRBD1,TRBV30,.,TRBJ2-7,TGTGCCTGGAGTCGGGGCAGGGGGTTCTACGAGCAGTACTTC,CAWSRGRGFYEQYF
.,TRBV4-1,.,TRBJ2-7,TGCGCCAGCAGCCAAGATGGGCAGGGACTCTACGAGCAGTACTTC,CASSQDGQGLYEQYF
.,TRBV4-3,.,TRBJ1-5,TGCGCCAGCAGCCAAGAGAGAACGAAAAATCAGCCCCAGCATTTT,CASSQERTKNQPQHF
TRBD1,TRBV27,.,TRBJ1-2,TGTGCCAGCAGTTTCTCCGGGACAGGGTGGGGTGGCTACACCTTC,CASSFSGTGWGGYTF
.,TRBV28,.,TRBJ1-6,TGTGCCAGCAGTATTGGGGGGATCAATTCACCCCTCCACTTT,CASSIGGINSPLHF
.,TRBV28,.,TRBJ2-6,TGTGCCAGCACCCCGTTGGGCGTGAGCTCTGGGGCCAACGTCCTGACTTTC,CASTPLGVSSGANVLTF
TRBD2,TRBV28,.,TRBJ2-3,TGTGCCAGCAGTTTATGGACTAGCGGGGGGCCAGATACGCAGTATTTT,CASSLWTSGGPDTQYF
TRBD2,TRBV9,.,TRBJ2-3,TGTGCCAGCAGCGAAACAAGCGGGGGGTATGGCACAGATACGCAGTATTTT,CASSETSGGYGTDTQYF
TRBD2,TRBV6-4,.,TRBJ2-3,TGTGCCAGCAGTGACGGTCTAGCGGGGGGCAGGGATACGCAGTATTTT,CASSDGLAGGRDTQYF
.,TRBV6-1,.,TRBJ1-3,TGTGCCTCCAGGGGTTCTGGAAACACCATATATTTT,CASRGSGNTIYF
.,TRBV11-2,.,TRBJ1-2,TGTGCCAGCAGCCCCCCTCCCCAGACGGGGAACTATGGCTACACCTTC,CASSPPPQTGNYGYTF
.,TRBV10-3,.,TRBJ1-5,TGTGCCATCAGGGCGGGGGGAGGCAATCAGCCCCAGCATTTT,CAIRAGGGNQPQHF
.,TRBV6-5,.,TRBJ2-7,TGTGCCAGCAATAGCTTGCGAGAGCAGTACTTC,CASNSLREQYF
.,TRBV5-4,.,TRBJ1-2,TGTGCCAGCAGCAACCCGACGGGTAACTATGGCTACACCTTC,CASSNPTGNYGYTF
TRBD2,TRBV6-5,.,TRBJ2-3,TGTGCCAGCAGTGGACTAGCGGGGGGGCCAGATACGCAGTATTTT,CASSGLAGGPDTQYF
.,TRBV29-1,.,TRBJ1-2,TGCAGCGTTGAAGATCAGGGTTTCAACTATGGCTACACCTTC,CSVEDQGFNYGYTF
.,TRBV18,few,TRBJ2-3,TGTGCCAGCTCACCACCCCACTTCACAGATACGCAGTATTTT,CASSPPHFTDTQYF
TRBD1,TRBV7-2,.,TRBJ2-5,TGTGCCAGCAGCTTTACAGGGGTAGAGACCCAGTACTTC,CASSFTGVETQYF
TRBD2,TRBV7-2,.,TRBJ2-3,TGTGCCAGCTGGCGGGGGTTCACAGATACGCAGTATTTT,CASWRGFTDTQYF
TRBD1,TRBV7-9,.,TRBJ1-2,TGTGCCAGCAGCACCCCGACAGGGGGCAGCGATGGCTACACCTTC,CASSTPTGGSDGYTF
TRBD2,TRBV4-2,.,TRBJ2-1,TGTGCCAGCAGCCCCTTTCCTAGCGGGGGGAGTAATGAGCAGTTCTTC,CASSPFPSGGSNEQFF
.,TRBV28,.,TRBJ2-3,TGTGCCAGCAGTTCAACAGGGGAGGTTGGTTGGGATACGCAGTATTTT,CASSSTGEVGWDTQYF
.,TRBV7-9,.,TRBJ1-4,TGTGCCAGCAGTTGGGAGAGTCTGCGGGGGGAACTGTTTTTT,CASSWESLRGELFF
.,TRBV7-3,.,TRBJ1-1,TGTGCCAGCAGCTTGGGGGCGGGGAACACTGAAGCTTTCTTT,CASSLGAGNTEAFF
TRBD1,TRBV4-1,.,TRBJ2-7,TGCGCCAGCAGCCTGTCGGGACAGGAGTCCTACGAGCAGTACTTC,CASSLSGQESYEQYF
TRBD1,TRBV7-3,.,TRBJ1-1,TGTGCCAGCAGCCCGACAGGGTACCAGGACGCTGAAGCTTTCTTT,CASSPTGYQDAEAFF
.,TRBV5-1,.,TRBJ1-1,TGCGCCAGCAGCTTTATAGAGAACACTGAAGCTTTCTTT,CASSFIENTEAFF
TRBD1,TRBV11-3,.,TRBJ2-5,TGTGCCAGCAGCACCGGGACAGGGCGATCAGAGACCCAGTACTTC,CASSTGTGRSETQYF
.,TRBV21-1,few,TRBJ1-4,TGTGCCAGCAGCAAAGCGCTTGCAGGGGTAGAAAAACTGTTTTTT,CASSKALAGVEKLFF
TRBD1,TRBV10-3,.,TRBJ1-2,TGTGCCATCAGACCAGGGACAGAGATTAACTATGGCTACACCTTC,CAIRPGTEINYGYTF
TRBD1,TRBV19,.,TRBJ1-5,TGTGCCAGTAGCCGAGGGACAGGGAAAACCCTTAGCAATCAGCCCCAGCATTTT,CASSRGTGKTLSNQPQHF